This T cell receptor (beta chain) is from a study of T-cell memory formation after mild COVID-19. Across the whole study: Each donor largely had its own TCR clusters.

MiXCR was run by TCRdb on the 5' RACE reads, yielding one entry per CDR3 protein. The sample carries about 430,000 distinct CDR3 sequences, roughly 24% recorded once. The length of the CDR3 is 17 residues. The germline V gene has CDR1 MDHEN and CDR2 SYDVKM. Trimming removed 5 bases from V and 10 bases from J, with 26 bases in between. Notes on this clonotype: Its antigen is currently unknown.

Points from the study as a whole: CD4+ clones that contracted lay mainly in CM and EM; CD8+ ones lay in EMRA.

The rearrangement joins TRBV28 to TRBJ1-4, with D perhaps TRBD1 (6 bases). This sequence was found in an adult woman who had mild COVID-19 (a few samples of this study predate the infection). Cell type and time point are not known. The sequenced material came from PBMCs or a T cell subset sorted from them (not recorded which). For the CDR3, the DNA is TGTGCCAGCAGTCCCACTTCGTACAGGGAACTGTCAGGAAAACTGTTTTTT. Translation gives CASSPTSYRELSGKLFF.